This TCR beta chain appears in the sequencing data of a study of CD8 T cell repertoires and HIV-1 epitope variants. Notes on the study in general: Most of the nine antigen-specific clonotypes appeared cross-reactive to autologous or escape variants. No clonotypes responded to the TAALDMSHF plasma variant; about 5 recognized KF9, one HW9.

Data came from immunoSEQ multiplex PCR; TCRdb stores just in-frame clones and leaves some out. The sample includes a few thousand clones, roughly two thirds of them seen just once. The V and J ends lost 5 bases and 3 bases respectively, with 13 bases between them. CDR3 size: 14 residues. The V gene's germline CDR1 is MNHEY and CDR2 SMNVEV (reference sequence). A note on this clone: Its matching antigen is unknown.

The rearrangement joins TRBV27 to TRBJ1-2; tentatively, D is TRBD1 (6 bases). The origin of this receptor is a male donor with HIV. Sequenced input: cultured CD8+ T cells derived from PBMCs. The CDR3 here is CASSVQGSDYGYTF. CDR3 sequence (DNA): TGTGCCAGCAGTGTTCAGGGGTCGGACTATGGCTACACCTTC.